This T cell receptor beta chain is from a study of blood T cells in healthy people across ages. Aged about 6 to 95, donors were systemically healthy Caucasians from Russia. Only a few counts were recorded for this clonotype. Next came a second PCR, run for about 6 to 11 cycles, which used a sample-barcoded 5' primer along with a J-beta primer mix. TCRdb processed the 5' RACE reads anew with MiXCR; each CDR3 protein has one entry. The repertoire holds some 1.5 million distinct CDR3 sequences, with roughly 27% as singletons. Per germline, CDR1 SGHRS and CDR2 YFSETQ. The length of the CDR3 is 15 residues. V lost 3 bases to trimming and J lost 3 bases; unmatched junction nucleotides: 5.

This clonotype was sampled from a woman aged 25 to 45 in good health. Sequencing was done on a sample of blood. The V and J genes are TRBV5-1 and TRBJ2-3, with 9 nucleotides matching TRBD1. CDR3 nucleotides: TGCGCCAGCAGCTCCGGACAGGGGATGACAGATACGCAGTATTTT. Protein sequence: CASSSGQGMTDTQYF.